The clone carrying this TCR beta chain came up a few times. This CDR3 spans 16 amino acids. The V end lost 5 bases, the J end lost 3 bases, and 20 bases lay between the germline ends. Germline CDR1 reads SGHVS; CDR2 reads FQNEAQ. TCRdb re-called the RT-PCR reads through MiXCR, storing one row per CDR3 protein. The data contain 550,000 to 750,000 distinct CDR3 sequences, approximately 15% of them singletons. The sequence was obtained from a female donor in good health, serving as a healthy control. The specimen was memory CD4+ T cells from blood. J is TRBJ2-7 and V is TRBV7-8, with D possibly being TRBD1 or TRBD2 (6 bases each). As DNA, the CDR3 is TGTGCCAGCAGCCCCTATACGAGGGGGGACGTCTACGAGCAGTACTTC. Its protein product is CASSPYTRGDVYEQYF.